The clone carrying this TCR beta chain came up many times. Preparing the TCRbeta library involved the use of unique molecular identifiers. TCRdb fed the PCR reads into MiXCR, producing one record per CDR3 protein. The sample holds approximately 350,000 distinct CDR3 sequences; under 13% are singletons and the top ten take 2% to 3%. The data originate from a study of T-cell reconstitution after alpha-beta-depleted transplantation in children. The length of the CDR3 is 14 residues. Germline V gives CDR1 MNHEY, CDR2 SMNVEV (reference sequence). The ends lost 3 bases at V and 0 bases at J; junction bases unmatched: 0.

Here the sequenced sample was PBMCs from the stem cell graft donor, taken from the stem cell graft. This TCR was sampled from a human donor who donated a stem cell graft to a child with acute lymphoblastic leukemia. V is TRBV27 and J is TRBJ1-1; 8 bases line up with TRBD1. The CDR3 nucleotides are TGTGCCAGCAGTTTGACAGGGGTGAACACTGAAGCTTTCTTT. Protein: CASSLTGVNTEAFF.